The 32 T cell receptor beta chains below were found in one sample sequenced in a study of T cell repertoires in cytomegalovirus infection. TCRdb reprocessed the reads via MiXCR and lists one record per CDR3 protein. Counted here are 250,000 to 300,000 distinct CDR3 sequences, 22% occurring once; the ten biggest clones make up roughly 20%. No antigen is known for these receptors. The source was cultured PBMCs, collected from culture after CMV antigen stimulation. These receptors were taken from a human donor in good health (CMV status not recorded). Some clones in this sample may be carry-over from other donors' samples.

The chain recombines TRBV15 with TRBJ2-1; D call uncertain. The CDR3 consists of 11 residues. Germline values: CDR1 LNHNV, CDR2 YYDKDF (reference sequence). The V gene lost 1 base and the J gene lost 10 bases, with 5 bases spanning the gap. CDR3 nucleotide sequence: TGTGCCACCAGCAGAGGGGTGGAGCAGTTCTTC. Residues: CATSRGVEQFF.

There are many counts of this clonotype. The chain links TRBV7-3 to TRBJ2-2; 10 bases line up with TRBD2. The trim removed 5 bases at V and 0 bases at J, leaving 12 bases unmatched. Germline V gene data show CDR1 as SGHTA and CDR2 as FQGTGA. This CDR3 region has 19 residues. Written as DNA, the CDR3 is TGTGCCAGCAGCCTCTCCGGGACTAGCGCGTTCGCGAACACCGGGGAGCTGTTTTTT. It encodes CASSLSGTSAFANTGELFF.

CDR3: CAWSVAFSGRAYEQYF. The CDR3, as DNA: TGTGCCTGGAGTGTAGCCTTTAGCGGGAGGGCCTACGAGCAGTACTTC. The V call is TRBV30, the J call TRBJ2-7, with 11 bases aligning to TRBD2. Germline trimming cut 0 bases from V and 2 bases from J; bases unmatched to any gene: 6. The CDR3 is 16 amino acids. The germline V gene has CDR1 GTSNPN and CDR2 SVGIG (reference sequence).

The chain employs TRBV18 and TRBJ1-1; D is uncertain. Germline V gives CDR1 KGHSH, CDR2 LQKENI. V was clipped by 6 bases and J by 3 bases, with 17 bases between them. The CDR3 consists of 15 residues. CDR3: CASSSRTREDTEAFF. The CDR3 nucleotides read TGTGCCAGCTCTTCACGGACGAGGGAGGACACTGAAGCTTTCTTT.

This chain joins TRBV18 and TRBJ2-7, with TRBD1 matching over 9 bases. In germline, CDR1 is KGHSH, CDR2 LQKENI. The CDR3 contains 15 residues. Trimming removed 4 bases from V and 5 bases from J; junction bases left unmatched: 9. The chain's CDR3 is CASSRNRDRDHEQYF. CDR3 DNA: TGTGCCAGCTCACGAAACCGGGACAGGGACCACGAGCAGTACTTC. Looking up the rest from reference TRBV18 and TRBJ2-7 gives the full variable domain: NAGVMQNPRHLVRRRGQEARLRCSPMKGHSHVYWYRQLPEEGLKFMVYLQKENIIDESGMPKERFSAEFPKEGPSILRIQQVVRGDSAAYFCASSRNRDRDHEQYFGPGTRLTVT.

This clonotype was recorded at least ten times. The chain uses TRBV7-2 and TRBJ2-5, with D hard to call. Germline V gives CDR1 SGHTA, CDR2 FQGNSA. The CDR3 covers 15 residues. V lost 1 base and J 1 base, leaving 10 bases between the germline ends. The CDR3 is CASSLVWKAQETQYF. In nucleotides, the CDR3 is TGTGCCAGCAGCTTAGTGTGGAAGGCCCAAGAGACCCAGTACTTC.

This clonotype was detected only a few times. The gene calls are TRBV7-2 and TRBJ2-7; TRBD2 agrees at 8 bases. Per germline, CDR1 SGHTA and CDR2 FQGNSA. The length of the CDR3 is 14 residues. V lost 4 bases, J lost 3 bases, and 5 bases stayed unmatched. The CDR3: CASSSGLGYYEQYF. The DNA of the CDR3 is TGTGCCAGCAGCTCGGGACTAGGGTACTACGAGCAGTACTTC.

This clonotype was seen repeatedly, ten times or more. In DNA form, the CDR3 reads TGTGCCAGCAGCTTAAGGGCTAGAGTCCGGAGGTACAATGAGCAGTTCTTC. Amino acid sequence: CASSLRARVRRYNEQFF. The J gene is TRBJ2-1, the V gene TRBV7-8; TRBD2 might be the D (5 bases). Per germline, CDR1 SGHVS and CDR2 FQNEAQ. V was clipped by 2 bases and J by 4 bases, with 18 bases between them. The length of the CDR3 is 17 residues.

This clonotype has more than one count but fewer than ten. CDR3 sequence reads: CASSFSGDEQYF. CDR3 in DNA: TGTGCCAGCAGCTTTTCGGGGGACGAGCAGTACTTC. The chain is built from TRBV7-2 and TRBJ2-7; D is possibly TRBD2 (6 bases). Trimming removed 3 bases from V and 5 bases from J, with 8 bases in between. Germline CDR1 SGHTA, CDR2 FQGNSA. This CDR3 is 12 amino acids long.

This clonotype has only a few counts. For the CDR3, the DNA is TGTGCCAGCATTAGAAACTTGAACACTGAAGCTTTCTTT. This codes for CASIRNLNTEAFF. V and J are TRBV6-1 and TRBJ1-1; no definite D call. Germline lookup yields CDR1 MNHNS and CDR2 SASEGT. The CDR3 is 13 residues long. V was cut by 7 bases and J by 0 bases, with 9 bases left in between.

The rearrangement joins TRBV10-1 to TRBJ2-2; weak D call: TRBD2 (6 bases). The V end was cut by 3 bases, the J end by 1 base, with 9 bases between. The CDR3 totals 15 residues. Germline CDR1 reads WNHNN; CDR2 reads SYGVQD (reference sequence). CDR3 region: CASSDTGLNTGELFF. As DNA, the CDR3 is TGCGCCAGCAGTGACACGGGACTGAACACCGGGGAGCTGTTTTTT.

This clonotype was counted a few times. V and J are TRBV28 and TRBJ2-7, with TRBD2 matching 12 bases. With 5 bases clipped from V and 7 bases from J, the junction kept 9 bases outside the gene matches. CDR1 and CDR2 from the germline V gene are MDHEN and SYDVKM. The CDR3 runs 15 residues. As DNA, the CDR3 is TGTGCCAGCAGTCTCGGACTAGCGGGACTCTGTGAGCAGTACTTC. Protein product: CASSLGLAGLCEQYF.

This clonotype occurred a few times. The chain carries TRBV11-2 and TRBJ1-2; D is perhaps TRBD1 (6 bases). Germline values: CDR1 SGHAT, CDR2 FQNNGV. V lost 5 bases, J lost 5 bases, and 21 bases lay in between. The CDR3 is made up of 16 amino acids. Here the CDR3 reads CASSPVGAGRRYGYTF. The CDR3 region has the DNA TGTGCCAGCAGCCCAGTGGGGGCAGGTCGGAGGTATGGCTACACCTTC.

This clonotype was seen at least ten times. The DNA for the CDR3 is TGTGCCAGCAGCCAACGACAGGGTTGGACTGAAGCTTTCTTT. Amino acids: CASSQRQGWTEAFF. V gene TRBV7-2 combines with J gene TRBJ1-1, with 7 nucleotides matching TRBD1. This CDR3 has 14 amino acids. V lost 5 bases and J lost 5; bases outside the gene matches: 8. Germline CDR1 and CDR2: SGHTA and FQGNSA.

The genes are TRBV6-5 and TRBJ2-1; 11 nucleotides line up with TRBD2. This CDR3 has 16 amino acids. Trimming at V came to 0 bases and at J to 7 bases, leaving 5 bases not matched to a gene. CDR1 is MNHEY and CDR2 is SVGAGI in the germline V gene. This CDR3 reads CASSYSLPSGRNEQFF. As DNA, the CDR3 is TGTGCCAGCAGTTACTCTCTGCCTAGCGGGAGGAATGAGCAGTTCTTC.

This clonotype appeared a few times. This chain links TRBV12-3 or TRBV12-4 with TRBJ2-2; TRBD2 might be the D (6 bases). V was pared by 7 bases and J by 5 bases, with 23 bases between. The CDR3 loop spans 17 amino acids. The CDR3 region is CASTGRSRESGTGELFF. The CDR3 DNA reads TGTGCCAGCACCGGTCGGAGTCGGGAGAGCGGAACCGGGGAGCTGTTTTTT.

This clonotype was observed many times. The chain uses TRBV10-3 and TRBJ2-3; D remains unclear. Trimming removed 3 bases from V and 5 bases from J, with 3 bases in between. The CDR3 contains 11 residues. The germline V gene has CDR1 ENHRY and CDR2 SYGVKD. The CDR3 bases are TGTGCCATCAGTGAAGGAGATACGCAGTATTTT. Residues: CAISEGDTQYF.

The sample holds a few counts of this clonotype. The chain is built from TRBV6-2 or TRBV6-3 and TRBJ1-5; D is unclear. V was shortened by 4 bases and J by 7 bases, with 8 bases between the two germline ends. The CDR3 has 12 residues. The germline gives CDR1 MNHEY, CDR2 SVGEGT. The CDR3 DNA reads TGTGCCAGCAGTTGGGTCAACCAGCCCCAGCATTTT. Encoded protein: CASSWVNQPQHF.

There are many counts of this clonotype. The gene calls are TRBV6-5 and TRBJ1-1, with D hard to call. Trimming cost V 1 base and J 8 bases, with 8 bases left between them. CDR1 and CDR2 from the germline V gene are MNHEY and SVGAGI. The CDR3 spans 12 residues. CDR3 protein: CASSYLGREAFF. For the CDR3, the DNA is TGTGCCAGCAGTTACTTGGGCAGGGAAGCTTTCTTT.

The CDR3 reads CSARQGLGGNTIYF. The CDR3, as DNA: TGCAGCGCTCGACAGGGTCTAGGGGGAAACACCATATATTTT. The V call is TRBV29-1, the J call TRBJ1-3, with TRBD1 matching over 7 bases. The germline gives CDR1 SQVTM, CDR2 ANQGSEA. Losses at the gene ends were 7 bases for V and 4 bases for J; bases not matched to a gene: 10. The CDR3 length is 14 residues.

This clonotype was counted ten times or more. The genes are TRBV7-2 and TRBJ1-1, with D unclear. The CDR3 extends over 12 amino acids. Deletions cut 4 bases from V and 2 bases from J, with 5 bases between. CDR1 is SGHTA and CDR2 is FQGNSA in the germline V gene. The DNA for the CDR3 is TGTGCCAGCAGCTACGACAACACTGAAGCTTTCTTT. Translating it yields CASSYDNTEAFF.

Here the CDR3 reads CASSHLPWGAWEETQYF. In nucleotides, the CDR3 is TGCGCCAGCAGCCACCTCCCATGGGGGGCTTGGGAAGAGACCCAGTACTTC. J is TRBJ2-5 and V is TRBV4-1, with D perhaps being TRBD1 or TRBD2 (6 bases each). The V and J ends lost 3 bases and 3 bases respectively, with 20 bases between them. The CDR3 spans 17 residues. Germline V gene lookup returns CDR1 MGHRA and CDR2 YSYEKL.

This clonotype appeared a few times. This sequence joins TRBV7-9 and TRBJ1-1; tentative D call: TRBD1 (6 bases). Trimming took 5 bases from V and 1 from J, leaving 14 bases between them. The CDR3 is made up of 15 amino acids. CDR1 and CDR2 (germline): SEHNR, FQNEAQ (reference sequence). The CDR3 bases are TGTGCCAGCAGCGCACCCGCAGGGGAGAACACTGAAGCTTTCTTT. This codes for CASSAPAGENTEAFF. Full variable domain (rest looked up from reference TRBV7-9 and TRBJ1-1): DTGVSQNPRHKITKRGQNVTFRCDPISEHNRLYWYRQTLGQGPEFLTYFQNEAQLEKSRLLSDRFSAERPKGSFSTLEIQRTEQGDSAMYLCASSAPAGENTEAFFGQGTRLTVV.

In its sample, this clonotype was seen a few times. The chain employs TRBV7-2 and TRBJ1-1; possible D gene TRBD1, 5 bases. The germline CDR1 and CDR2 sequences are SGHTA and FQGNSA. The CDR3 covers 15 residues. The V gene lost 2 bases and the J gene lost 4 bases, with 14 bases spanning the gap. The CDR3 DNA sequence: TGTGCCAGCAGCTTAAGGCAGGGCGGGAGCACTGAAGCTTTCTTT. Translation: CASSLRQGGSTEAFF.

This chain links TRBV5-1 with TRBJ2-3; TRBD1 matches 8 bases. V lost 3 bases, J lost 4 bases, and 7 bases stayed unmatched. Germline-derived CDR1 and CDR2 are SGHRS and YFSETQ. The CDR3 extends over 15 amino acids. The CDR3 nucleotides are TGCGCCAGCAGCTCAGGGGGCGGGACGGCAGATACGCAGTATTTT. This codes for CASSSGGGTADTQYF.

This clonotype has at least ten counts. The V gene is TRBV7-2, the J gene TRBJ2-3; D perhaps matches TRBD2 (6 bases). Germline CDR1 reads SGHTA; CDR2 reads FQGNSA. Between the trimmed V and J ends, which lost 5 bases and 4 bases, there was a span of 13 bases. The CDR3 has 14 residues. The CDR3 protein is CASSPTREADTQYF. The DNA for the CDR3 is TGTGCCAGCAGCCCGACTAGGGAGGCAGATACGCAGTATTTT. The entire variable domain, with the rest obtained from reference TRBV7-2 and TRBJ2-3, is as follows: GAGVSQSPSNKVTEKGKDVELRCDPISGHTALYWYRQSLGQGLEFLIYFQGNSAPDKSGLPSDRFSAERTGGSVSTLTIQRTQQEDSAVYLCASSPTREADTQYFGPGTRLTVL.

This clonotype was seen more than once but under ten times. A read error may account for a junction end that differs from germline. V gene TRBV7-7 combines with J gene TRBJ2-1; D gene ambiguous. From germline, CDR1 is SSHAT and CDR2 FNYEAQ (reference sequence). The CDR3 is made up of 13 amino acids. The CDR3 nucleotides are TGTGCTAGCAGCTCTCAGCTAGGAGATGAGCAGTTCTTC. Encoded protein: CASSSQLGDEQFF.

The V gene is TRBV7-2, the J gene TRBJ1-4, with 7 bases fitting TRBD1. The V gene end was trimmed by 3 bases and the J gene end by 5 bases; junction bases not matched to a gene: 3. The CDR3 consists of 14 residues. The V gene's germline CDR1 is SGHTA and CDR2 FQGNSA. The CDR3 spells CASSFRGWNEKLFF. The CDR3 DNA reads TGTGCCAGCAGCTTCAGGGGGTGGAATGAAAAACTGTTTTTT.

This clonotype was counted a few times. The chain links TRBV6-8 to TRBJ1-6, with 7 bases fitting TRBD1. The CDR3 loop spans 14 amino acids. The V gene's germline CDR1 is MNHGY and CDR2 SAAAGT. The J segment lost 7 bases and the V segment lost 5 bases, leaving 5 bases of the junction unmatched. The CDR3 DNA follows: TGTGCCAGCAGTACGACAGGGTGGAATTCACCCCTCCACTTT. Protein product: CASSTTGWNSPLHF.

As to this clonotype: It may be a read error: a sequence one base away is much more abundant. The chain employs TRBV6-1 and TRBJ2-3; 7 nucleotides line up with TRBD2. The V segment lost 6 bases and the J segment 0 bases; nucleotides outside the gene matches: 12. Germline lookup yields CDR1 MNHNS and CDR2 SASEGT. The CDR3 is 17 amino acids. The chain's CDR3 is CASRAAGVGTSTDTQYF. The CDR3 DNA follows: TGTGCCAGCAGGGCGGCGGGGGTTGGGACTAGCACAGATACGCAGTATTTT.

This chain links TRBV20-1 with TRBJ2-5, with D possibly TRBD1 on 6 matching bases. CDR1 is DFQATT, CDR2 SNEGSKA, per germline (reference sequence). V lost 7 bases and J 3 bases, leaving 12 bases between the germline ends. The CDR3 has 12 residues. CDR3: CSVSDRKETQYF. CDR3 nucleotide sequence: TGCAGTGTTTCGGACAGAAAAGAGACCCAGTACTTC.

This clonotype was counted between two and nine times. The chain has TRBV19 and TRBJ1-2; 8 nucleotides line up with TRBD1. Germline V CDR1 and CDR2: LNHDA, SQIVND (reference sequence). The CDR3 is 13 amino acids. V lost 7 bases, J lost 2 bases, and 3 bases stayed unmatched. CDR3 in amino acids: CASKRTGNYGYTF. DNA of the CDR3: TGTGCCAGTAAACGGACAGGGAACTATGGCTACACCTTC.